This TCR beta chain originates from a study of cytomegalovirus exposure and HLA in healthy donors. An approximately 130-subject validation cohort, separate from the approximately 610-subject first cohort, supplied the donors. CDR1 is SNHLY and CDR2 is FYNNEI in the germline V gene. With V trimmed by 5 bases and J by 1 base, 5 bases remained unmatched. This CDR3 spans 14 amino acids. Assay used: immunoSEQ multiplex PCR; TCRdb lists only in-frame clones, some missing. The sample has 100,000 to 130,000 clones, 70% to 90% seen once. The J gene is TRBJ2-7, the V gene TRBV2, with TRBD2 matching over 7 bases. The sample was PBMCs. The receptor's source is a young woman in good health and CMV-seronegative. Written as DNA, the CDR3 is TGTGCCAGCAGTTCTAGCGGCGGATCCTACGAGCAGTACTTC. Translating gives CASSSSGGSYEQYF.